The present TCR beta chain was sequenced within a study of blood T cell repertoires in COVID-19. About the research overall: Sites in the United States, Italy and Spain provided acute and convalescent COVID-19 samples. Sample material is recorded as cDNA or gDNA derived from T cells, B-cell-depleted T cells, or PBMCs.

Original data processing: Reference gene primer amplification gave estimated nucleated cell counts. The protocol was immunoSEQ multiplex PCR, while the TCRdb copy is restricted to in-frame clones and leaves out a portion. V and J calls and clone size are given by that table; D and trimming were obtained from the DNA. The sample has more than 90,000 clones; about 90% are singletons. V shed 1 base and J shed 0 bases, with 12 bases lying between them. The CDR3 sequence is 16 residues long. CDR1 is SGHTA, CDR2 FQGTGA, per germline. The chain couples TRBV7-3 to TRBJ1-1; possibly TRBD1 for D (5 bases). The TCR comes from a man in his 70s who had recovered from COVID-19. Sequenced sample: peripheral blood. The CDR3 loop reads CASSLRGLGMNTEAFF. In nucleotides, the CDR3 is TGTGCCAGCAGCTTAAGGGGCCTAGGGATGAACACTGAAGCTTTCTTT.